Here is one TCR beta chain with its context. Its antigen is unknown. This sample stems from a study of T cells in Graves' hyperthyroidism and ophthalmopathy. As for the study in general: Before any treatment, at initial diagnosis, peripheral blood was collected.

It was RNA transcripts that yielded the amplified TCR beta CDR3 regions. Using the HTBI primer set, a first-round RT-PCR was run on the TCR CDR3. MiXCR was run by TCRdb on the multiplex PCR reads, yielding one entry per CDR3 protein. The sample lists 450,000 to 650,000 distinct CDR3 sequences; about 20% were seen once. Whole-study results and caveats: Among thyroid clonotypes expanded above 0.001, most also appeared in blood.

Germline trimming cut 5 bases from V and 4 bases from J; bases unmatched to any gene: 7. Germline V gene sequence: CDR1 LNHDA, CDR2 SQIVND (reference sequence). The CDR3 is 14 amino acids. The patients, who ranged from 18 to 65 in age, presented with newly diagnosed hyperthyroidism lasting under 2 months. Sequences were obtained from blood. V and J are TRBV19 and TRBJ2-7, with 8 bases matching TRBD1. The clonotype comes from a man younger than 30 with Graves' hyperthyroidism. The CDR3 here is CASSAGTGQYEQYF. The CDR3 nucleotides read TGTGCCAGTAGTGCCGGGACAGGTCAGTACGAGCAGTACTTC.